These T cell receptor beta chains were read from a single sample in a study of cytomegalovirus exposure and HLA in healthy donors. Method: immunoSEQ multiplex PCR; TCRdb's copy keeps in-frame clones and lacks some. The sample shows 150,000 to 200,000 clones, just over 75% of them seen only once. The specimen was PBMCs. Source of these receptors: a young man in good health and CMV-seronegative. Both conserved end residues are part of each CDR3. The order of the fields is CDR3 protein, CDR3 DNA, clone size, D gene, CDR3 length, V gene, J gene. The D gene is left open where the match is weak. Not every row has a clone size; where given, it reads once, few, many or a size class.

CDR3: CASTTRGSSRVRNIQYF; DNA: TGTGCCAGCACTACAAGGGGGAGTTCCCGGGTAAGGAACATTCAGTACTTC; size: .; D: .; length: 17; V: TRBV7-3; J: TRBJ2-4
CDR3: CASSQEERLASGELFF; DNA: TGCGCCAGCAGCCAAGAGGAGAGACTAGCGTCCGGGGAGCTGTTTTTT; size: .; D: TRBD2; length: 16; V: TRBV4-1; J: TRBJ2-2
CDR3: CASSYDQEGTEAFF; DNA: TGTGCCAGCAGTTACGACCAGGAGGGGACTGAAGCTTTCTTT; size: once; D: .; length: 14; V: TRBV6-5; J: TRBJ1-1
CDR3: CASSERGFSGNTIYF; DNA: TGTGCCAGCAGTGAAAGAGGCTTCTCTGGAAACACCATATATTTT; size: few; D: .; length: 15; V: TRBV6-1; J: TRBJ1-3
CDR3: CASSLLGDQPQHF; DNA: TGTGCCAGCAGTTTACTAGGGGATCAGCCCCAGCATTTT; size: .; D: .; length: 13; V: TRBV28; J: TRBJ1-5
CDR3: CASSPHLAGRRQPQHF; DNA: TGTGCCAGCAGCCCCCACTTGGCAGGAAGGAGGCAGCCCCAGCATTTT; size: few; D: .; length: 16; V: TRBV28; J: TRBJ1-5
CDR3: CASSFGISYEQYF; DNA: TGCGCCAGCAGCTTCGGGATTTCCTACGAGCAGTACTTC; size: .; D: .; length: 13; V: TRBV5-1; J: TRBJ2-7
CDR3: CTSSQQGLGTEAFF; DNA: TGCACCAGCAGCCAACAGGGGCTGGGCACTGAAGCTTTCTTT; size: .; D: .; length: 14; V: TRBV1; J: TRBJ1-1
CDR3: CASSSRDRGSYEQYF; DNA: TGTGCCAGCAGCTCCCGGGACAGGGGGTCCTACGAGCAGTACTTC; size: .; D: TRBD1; length: 15; V: TRBV9; J: TRBJ2-7
CDR3: CASSIRVLAGGHTGELFF; DNA: TGTGCCAGTAGTATAAGGGTCCTAGCGGGAGGTCACACCGGGGAGCTGTTTTTT; size: .; D: TRBD2; length: 18; V: TRBV19; J: TRBJ2-2
CDR3: CASSIRTANYGYTF; DNA: TGTGCCAGCAGCATCAGGACAGCTAACTATGGCTACACCTTC; size: .; D: .; length: 14; V: TRBV13; J: TRBJ1-2
CDR3: CASSLTLEEQYF; DNA: TGTGCCAGCAGCCTCACGTTAGAGGAGCAGTACTTC; size: .; D: .; length: 12; V: TRBV7-9; J: TRBJ2-7
CDR3: CASSHPTGVGNQPQHF; DNA: TGCGCCAGCAGTCACCCTACAGGGGTAGGCAATCAGCCCCAGCATTTT; size: .; D: TRBD1; length: 16; V: TRBV23-1; J: TRBJ1-5
CDR3: CASSLTGTGNTEAFF; DNA: TGTGCCAGCAGCTTAACCGGGACAGGGAACACTGAAGCTTTCTTT; size: .; D: TRBD1; length: 15; V: TRBV7-3; J: TRBJ1-1
CDR3: CASSVKSVNTGELFF; DNA: TGTGCCAGCAGCGTAAAGTCAGTCAACACCGGGGAGCTGTTTTTT; size: .; D: .; length: 15; V: TRBV9; J: TRBJ2-2
CDR3: CASSYGDSYEQYF; DNA: TGTGCCAGCAGCTACGGGGACTCCTACGAGCAGTACTTC; size: once; D: .; length: 13; V: TRBV7-2; J: TRBJ2-7
CDR3: CASSRLAGASQETQYF; DNA: TGTGCCAGCAGCCGACTAGCGGGAGCCTCTCAAGAGACCCAGTACTTC; size: .; D: TRBD2; length: 16; V: TRBV7-3; J: TRBJ2-5
CDR3: CASSFYGRDTDTQYF; DNA: TGTGCCAGCAGCTTCTACGGGAGGGACACAGATACGCAGTATTTT; size: .; D: TRBD2; length: 15; V: TRBV11-2; J: TRBJ2-3
CDR3: CASSEAGVRYNEQFF; DNA: TGTGCCAGCAGTGAAGCGGGAGTTCGGTACAATGAGCAGTTCTTC; size: .; D: .; length: 15; V: TRBV2; J: TRBJ2-1
CDR3: CASSRGGTEAFF; DNA: TGCGCCAGCAGCAGGGGGGGAACTGAAGCTTTCTTT; size: few; D: .; length: 12; V: TRBV4-1; J: TRBJ1-1
CDR3: CAWSRTSGTRDTQYF; DNA: TGTGCCTGGAGTCGGACTAGCGGCACGCGGGATACGCAGTATTTT; size: .; D: TRBD2; length: 15; V: TRBV30; J: TRBJ2-3
CDR3: CASRRDRAHTGELFF; DNA: TGTGCCAGCAGGAGAGACAGGGCTCACACCGGGGAGCTGTTTTTT; size: .; D: .; length: 15; V: TRBV21-1; J: TRBJ2-2
CDR3: CASSEAGVRGYTF; DNA: TGTGCCAGCAGTGAAGCCGGGGTAAGAGGCTACACCTTC; size: .; D: .; length: 13; V: TRBV6-1; J: TRBJ1-2
CDR3: CASSIANEQFF; DNA: TGTGCCAGTAGTATAGCGAATGAGCAGTTCTTC; size: once; D: .; length: 11; V: TRBV19; J: TRBJ2-1
CDR3: CASSSPGLGDLFYEQYF; DNA: TGTGCCAGCAGCTCCCCGGGACTTGGGGACCTCTTCTACGAGCAGTACTTC; size: .; D: .; length: 17; V: TRBV11-2; J: TRBJ2-7
CDR3: CASRQGQGYNQPQHF; DNA: TGTGCCAGCCGCCAGGGACAGGGCTACAATCAGCCCCAGCATTTT; size: .; D: TRBD1; length: 15; V: TRBV28; J: TRBJ1-5
CDR3: CASRGQTSVYADTQYF; DNA: TGTGCCAGCAGAGGCCAGACTAGCGTTTATGCAGATACGCAGTATTTT; size: .; D: TRBD2; length: 16; V: TRBV7-9; J: TRBJ2-3
CDR3: CASSLVGETQYF; DNA: TGTGCCAGCAGCTTAGTCGGGGAGACCCAGTACTTC; size: .; D: .; length: 12; V: TRBV11-2; J: TRBJ2-5
CDR3: CSSSYSTDYEQYF; DNA: TGTTCCAGCAGCTACTCGACAGACTACGAGCAGTACTTC; size: .; D: .; length: 13; V: TRBV7-9; J: TRBJ2-7
CDR3: CASSLMSEYGYTF; DNA: TGTGCCAGCAGCTTGATGTCAGAATATGGCTACACCTTC; size: .; D: .; length: 13; V: TRBV7-9; J: TRBJ1-2
CDR3: CASSLAGERGRELFF; DNA: TGCGCCAGCAGCCTGGCAGGGGAGAGAGGCAGGGAGCTGTTTTTT; size: few; D: .; length: 15; V: TRBV5-1; J: TRBJ2-2
CDR3: CASSTPRDSEINEQFF; DNA: TGTGCCAGCAGCACCCCCCGGGACAGTGAGATCAATGAGCAGTTCTTC; size: .; D: TRBD1; length: 16; V: TRBV28; J: TRBJ2-1
CDR3: CATSREYREPGNTIYF; DNA: TGTGCCACCAGCAGAGAGTACAGGGAACCTGGAAACACCATATATTTT; size: .; D: .; length: 16; V: TRBV15; J: TRBJ1-3
CDR3: CASSLADRVPFF; DNA: TGTGCCAGCAGCTTAGCGGACAGGGTCCCGTTCTTC; size: .; D: TRBD1; length: 12; V: TRBV5-6; J: TRBJ2-1
CDR3: CASSALRLAGHNEQFF; DNA: TGTGCCAGCAGTGCACTACGACTAGCGGGACACAATGAGCAGTTCTTC; size: .; D: TRBD2; length: 16; V: TRBV6-1; J: TRBJ2-1
CDR3: CASRKSGRDTDTQYF; DNA: TGTGCCAGCAGGAAAAGCGGGAGGGACACAGATACGCAGTATTTT; size: few; D: TRBD2; length: 15; V: TRBV2; J: TRBJ2-3
CDR3: CASSELTGPGNTIYF; DNA: TGTGCCAGCAGTGAACTGACAGGGCCTGGAAACACCATATATTTT; size: .; D: TRBD1; length: 15; V: TRBV6-1; J: TRBJ1-3
CDR3: CASSLQGSRNTIYF; DNA: TGTGCCAGCAGCTTACAGGGGTCGAGGAACACCATATATTTT; size: .; D: .; length: 14; V: TRBV7-2; J: TRBJ1-3
CDR3: CASSLGGSYEQYF; DNA: TGTGCCAGCAGTTTGGGGGGATCCTACGAGCAGTACTTC; size: .; D: .; length: 13; V: TRBV27; J: TRBJ2-7
CDR3: CASSSASGGNTGELFF; DNA: TGTGCCAGCAGCTCCGCTAGCGGGGGAAACACCGGGGAGCTGTTTTTT; size: .; D: TRBD2; length: 16; V: TRBV5-4; J: TRBJ2-2
CDR3: CASSGQGAGDTEAFF; DNA: TGTGCCAGCAGCGGACAGGGGGCGGGGGACACTGAAGCTTTCTTT; size: few; D: TRBD1; length: 15; V: TRBV6-5; J: TRBJ1-1
CDR3: CASSPAGDTEAFF; DNA: TGTGCCAGCAGCCCCGCGGGGGACACTGAAGCTTTCTTT; size: .; D: .; length: 13; V: TRBV7-9; J: TRBJ1-1
CDR3: CASSHAAALGQGYEQYF; DNA: TGCGCCAGCAGCCATGCCGCCGCGTTGGGACAGGGTTACGAGCAGTACTTC; size: .; D: TRBD1; length: 17; V: TRBV4-1; J: TRBJ2-7
CDR3: CASTREAGSIYEQYF; DNA: TGTGCCAGCACCCGAGAAGCGGGATCGATCTACGAGCAGTACTTC; size: .; D: TRBD2; length: 15; V: TRBV2; J: TRBJ2-7
CDR3: CASSPAAGVTDTQYF; DNA: TGTGCCAGCAGCCCTGCAGCGGGAGTCACAGATACGCAGTATTTT; size: .; D: TRBD2; length: 15; V: TRBV6-6; J: TRBJ2-3
CDR3: CASSLEARNTEAFF; DNA: TGTGCCAGCAGTTTAGAGGCACGCAACACTGAAGCTTTCTTT; size: .; D: .; length: 14; V: TRBV27; J: TRBJ1-1
CDR3: CASSRVERINSPLHF; DNA: TGTGCCAGCAGTCGGGTCGAACGGATAAATTCACCCCTCCACTTT; size: .; D: .; length: 15; V: TRBV28; J: TRBJ1-6
CDR3: CASSQDLGGQPQHF; DNA: TGTGCCAGCAGCCAAGATCTTGGGGGGCAGCCCCAGCATTTT; size: .; D: .; length: 14; V: TRBV14; J: TRBJ1-5